This entry lists 26 T cell receptor beta chains sequenced from one sample in a study of regulatory T cells in long-lasting Graves disease. Stated time point: newly diagnosed GD, antithyroid drugs for less than 3 months. The authors made the TCR library using RNA they extracted from PBMCs. The authors built TCR beta libraries using iRepertoire HTBI primers and Arm-PCR of CDR3 regions. A single record per CDR3 protein comes from TCRdb applying MiXCR to the multiplex PCR reads. The sample yields roughly 380,000 distinct CDR3 sequences, 15% to 18% seen once. The specimen comprised peripheral blood mononuclear cells (PBMCs), sampled at new diagnosis, from a patient treated with antithyroid drugs. Source of these receptors: a female donor with Graves disease.

This clonotype has a count of ten or more. This chain links TRBV7-8 with TRBJ1-4; possibly TRBD1 for D (6 bases). In germline, CDR1 is SGHVS, CDR2 FQNEAQ. The CDR3 runs 18 residues. V lost 5 bases, J lost 1 base, and 20 bases lay in between. The CDR3 bases are TGTGCCAGCAGCCTAAGGAGGTTGGGGGCAGGAACTAATGAAAAACTGTTTTTT. It yields the protein CASSLRRLGAGTNEKLFF.

The chain carries TRBV7-3 and TRBJ1-2; 8 bases line up with TRBD1. The V and J ends lost 4 bases and 3 bases, in that order; junction bases with no gene match: 7. Germline values: CDR1 SGHTA, CDR2 FQGTGA. CDR3 length equals 15 residues. This CDR3 reads CASSSPTGGYYGYTF. The DNA for the CDR3 is TGTGCCAGCAGCTCCCCCACAGGGGGATACTATGGCTACACCTTC. The full variable domain, its missing parts supplied by reference TRBV7-3 and TRBJ1-2, is GAGVSQTPSNKVTEKGKYVELRCDPISGHTALYWYRQSLGQGPEFLIYFQGTGAADDSGLPNDRFFAVRPEGSVSTLKIQRTERGDSAVYLCASSSPTGGYYGYTFGSGTRLTVV.

This clonotype came up a few times. The chain recombines TRBV18 with TRBJ1-1; 7 positions agree with TRBD1. The CDR3 spans 14 residues. V shed 2 bases and J 7 bases; nucleotides not matched to a gene: 7. The germline V gene encodes CDR1 KGHSH and CDR2 LQKENI. The CDR3: CASSPADRVSEAFF. CDR3 bases: TGTGCCAGCTCACCAGCTGACAGGGTGAGTGAAGCTTTCTTT.

This clonotype was recorded many times. The gene calls are TRBV28 and TRBJ2-1; D gene ambiguous. This CDR3 spans 14 amino acids. V lost 6 bases, J lost 2 bases, and 11 bases lay in between. Per germline, CDR1 MDHEN and CDR2 SYDVKM. Here the CDR3 reads CASSRPDPYNEQFF. DNA of the CDR3: TGTGCCAGCAGCCGACCCGATCCCTACAATGAGCAGTTCTTC.

This clonotype was detected ten times or more. This chain joins TRBV5-1 and TRBJ1-1; D remains unclear. V was cut by 3 bases and J by 0 bases, with 12 bases left in between. This CDR3 comprises 15 residues. The germline V gene has CDR1 SGHRS and CDR2 YFSETQ. CDR3 bases: TGCGCCAGCAGCTATCAAACAGACTTGAACACTGAAGCTTTCTTT. The encoded protein is CASSYQTDLNTEAFF.

In this sample, this clonotype turned up many times. V and J are TRBV27 and TRBJ1-2; a weak D match, TRBD1 (6 bases). CDR1 is MNHEY and CDR2 is SMNVEV in the germline V gene (reference sequence). This CDR3 region has 13 residues. V lost 5 bases and J lost 6, with 13 bases in between. CDR3 nucleotide sequence: TGTGCCAGCAGTAGACGGGACAACGATGGCTACACCTTC. It translates to CASSRRDNDGYTF.

This chain joins TRBV7-9 and TRBJ2-2; TRBD2 agrees at 16 bases. Germline CDR1 reads SEHNR; CDR2 reads FQNEAQ (reference sequence). Losses at the gene ends were 5 bases for V and 4 bases for J; bases not matched to a gene: 7. This CDR3 has 18 amino acids. CDR3 DNA: TGTGCCAGCAGCCCGGGACTAGCGGGAGGGCGTCCCACCGGGGAGCTGTTTTTT. It encodes CASSPGLAGGRPTGELFF.

Many counts were recorded for this clonotype. V gene TRBV14 combines with J gene TRBJ1-6; D unclear. This CDR3 is built from 17 residues. Trimming took off 3 bases at V and 14 bases at J, with 26 bases between the two ends. CDR1 is SGHDN and CDR2 is FVKESK in the germline V gene. CDR3 nucleotide sequence: TGTGCCAGCAGCCATCTCCCTCTAGCCGAATTCAGTGCGGCCCTCCACTTT. This encodes CASSHLPLAEFSAALHF.

This clonotype has at least ten counts. The chain joins TRBV5-4 to TRBJ1-2; no clear D. The ends were cut back, 0 bases at V and 3 bases at J, with 15 bases in the middle. This CDR3 has 16 amino acids. CDR1 SGHNT and CDR2 YYREEE come from the germline V gene (reference sequence). CDR3 sequence (DNA): TGTGCCAGCAGCTTGGCCGGCGCCGAGCTCCACTATGGCTACACCTTC. Protein sequence: CASSLAGAELHYGYTF.

This clonotype was detected many times. V gene TRBV7-9 combines with J gene TRBJ2-3, with 14 bases lining up with TRBD2. Germline trimming cut 5 bases from V and 4 bases from J; bases unmatched to any gene: 11. The CDR3 spans 18 residues. The germline V gene has CDR1 SEHNR and CDR2 FQNEAQ (reference sequence). CDR3 sequence reads: CASSDRLAGGPMSDTQYF. The DNA for the CDR3 is TGTGCCAGCAGCGACCGACTAGCGGGAGGGCCGATGTCAGATACGCAGTATTTT.

This clonotype came up many times. V gene TRBV7-8 combines with J gene TRBJ2-3; D is unclear. Looked up from germline, CDR1 is SGHVS and CDR2 is FQNEAQ. The CDR3 is made up of 16 amino acids. V was clipped by 5 bases and J by 6 bases, with 21 bases between them. The CDR3: CASSAAPPSTSDTQYF. The CDR3 DNA follows: TGTGCCAGCAGCGCGGCCCCTCCGTCAACATCGGATACGCAGTATTTT.

This clonotype has a count of ten or more. CDR3 protein: CAWSVLSLEAGELFF. The CDR3 coding sequence is TGTGCCTGGAGTGTACTCTCCTTAGAGGCCGGGGAGCTGTTTTTT. This rearrangement joins TRBV30 to TRBJ2-2; D not certain. Germline V gene sequence: CDR1 GTSNPN, CDR2 SVGIG (reference sequence). This CDR3 has 15 amino acids. Trimming took 0 bases from V and 6 from J, leaving 14 bases between them.

This clonotype occurred many times. This CDR3 is CASSLEIGARSGNTIYF. CDR3 coding DNA: TGTGCCAGCAGCTTAGAAATCGGTGCGAGATCTGGAAACACCATATATTTT. This sequence joins TRBV11-2 and TRBJ1-3; D is ambiguous. The CDR3 is 17 amino acids. Germline loops: CDR1 SGHAT, CDR2 FQNNGV. V was cut by 0 bases and J by 1 base, with 13 bases left in between.

This clonotype appeared many times. The chain links TRBV20-1 to TRBJ1-5; no firm D call. The V and J ends lost 0 bases and 4 bases respectively, with 13 bases between them. Germline lookup yields CDR1 DFQATT and CDR2 SNEGSKA (reference sequence). The CDR3 is 15 residues long. This CDR3 reads CSAREAGVGNQPQHF. As DNA, the CDR3 is TGCAGTGCTAGAGAGGCAGGAGTAGGGAATCAGCCCCAGCATTTT.

The CDR3 coding sequence is TGCGCCAGCAGCCGTTTCCAGGACTATGGCTACACCTTC. Residues: CASSRFQDYGYTF. This rearrangement joins TRBV5-1 to TRBJ1-2, with unresolved D. CDR1 and CDR2 (germline): SGHRS, YFSETQ. The CDR3 runs to 13 residues. V lost 4 bases and J lost 3, with 10 bases in between. The entire variable domain, with the rest obtained from reference TRBV5-1 and TRBJ1-2, is as follows: KAGVTQTPRYLIKTRGQQVTLSCSPISGHRSVSWYQQTPGQGLQFLFEYFSETQRNKGNFPGRFSGRQFSNSRSEMNVSTLELGDSALYLCASSRFQDYGYTFGSGTRLTVV.

V gene TRBV3-1 combines with J gene TRBJ2-1; D gene unclear. This CDR3 spans 15 amino acids. V lost 3 bases and J lost 4, with 13 bases in between. Per germline, CDR1 LGHDT and CDR2 YNNKEL (reference sequence). In nucleotides, the CDR3 is TGTGCCAGCAGCCAGCCAAGCGTACTATACAATGAGCAGTTCTTC. Protein: CASSQPSVLYNEQFF.

A word on this clonotype: This may arise from a read error, as a much more abundant clone is one base away. The chain uses TRBV4-2 and TRBJ1-6; perhaps TRBD1 as D (5 bases). The length of the CDR3 is 14 residues. Germline V gene data show CDR1 as LGHNA and CDR2 as YNFKEQ. V lost 4 bases and J 8 bases, leaving 12 bases between the germline ends. The CDR3 DNA sequence: TGTGCCAGCAGCCGACGGGGGATCTATTCACCCCTCCACTTT. Translation: CASSRRGIYSPLHF.

This clonotype has at least ten counts. The V gene is TRBV5-8, the J gene TRBJ2-7, with TRBD2 matching 7 bases. With V trimmed by 6 bases and J by 5 bases, 11 bases remained unmatched. CDR1 and CDR2 (germline): SGHTS, YDEGEE. The CDR3 is made up of 14 amino acids. DNA of the CDR3: TGTGCCAGCAACCCAGGCGGGAGTGGTGACGAGCAGTACTTC. It translates to CASNPGGSGDEQYF.

The V and J genes are TRBV15 and TRBJ1-2, with TRBD1 matching over 7 bases. Germline values: CDR1 LNHNV, CDR2 YYDKDF (reference sequence). The CDR3 totals 15 residues. Losses at the gene ends were 0 bases for V and 4 bases for J; bases not matched to a gene: 5. The CDR3 nucleotides read TGTGCCACCAGCAGAGATGGGACAGATCTCTATGGCTACACCTTC. Amino acids: CATSRDGTDLYGYTF. Filled out from reference TRBV15 and TRBJ1-2, the complete variable domain reads DAMVIQNPRYQVTQFGKPVTLSCSQTLNHNVMYWYQQKSSQAPKLLFHYYDKDFNNEADTPDNFQSRRPNTSFCFLDIRSPGLGDTAMYLCATSRDGTDLYGYTFGSGTRLTVV.

This clonotype was seen repeatedly, ten times or more. The CDR3 DNA reads as TGCAGTGCTAGCTTCCGGCTTCGTAGGACCCAGTACTTC. Its protein is CSASFRLRRTQYF. This sequence joins TRBV20-1 and TRBJ2-5, with no clear D. The CDR3 loop spans 13 amino acids. Germline loops: CDR1 DFQATT, CDR2 SNEGSKA (reference sequence). V lost 3 bases and J 7 bases, leaving 15 bases between the germline ends.

The chain links TRBV11-3 to TRBJ2-3; 10 positions match TRBD1. The CDR3 is 16 residues long. The J segment lost 4 bases and the V segment lost 5 bases, leaving 9 bases of the junction unmatched. Germline loops: CDR1 SGHNT, CDR2 YENEEA. DNA for the CDR3: TGTGCCAGCAGCCCGGGGGACAGGGGATTTGCAGATACGCAGTATTTT. It is translated as CASSPGDRGFADTQYF.

This clonotype was picked up a small number of times. V usage is TRBV12-3 or TRBV12-4 and J usage is TRBJ1-4; 7 bases match TRBD1. The trim removed 6 bases at V and 12 bases at J, leaving 10 bases unmatched. This CDR3 comprises 13 residues. For the CDR3, the DNA is TGTGCCAGCAGGCCCCCCAGGGGGGGAGAACTGTTTTTT. Its protein is CASRPPRGGELFF.

This clonotype was detected ten times or more. The V and J genes are TRBV2 and TRBJ2-1, with D perhaps assigned TRBD1 or TRBD2 (5 bases each). V was pared by 3 bases and J by 15 bases, with 18 bases between. The germline gives CDR1 SNHLY, CDR2 FYNNEI. This CDR3 region has 13 residues. The CDR3 here is CASSEGRRTLGFF. Here the CDR3 DNA reads TGTGCCAGCAGTGAGGGACGTAGGACCCTAGGGTTCTTC. The whole variable domain, remainder taken from reference TRBV2 and TRBJ2-1, is EPEVTQTPSHQVTQMGQEVILRCVPISNHLYFYWYRQILGQKVEFLVSFYNNEISEKSEIFDDQFSVERPDGSNFTLKIRSTKLEDSAMYFCASSEGRRTLGFFGPGTRLTVL.

V usage is TRBV7-9 and J usage is TRBJ2-3; no clear D gene. The CDR3 runs 14 residues. The V and J ends lost 5 bases and 0 bases respectively, with 9 bases between them. The germline V gene encodes CDR1 SEHNR and CDR2 FQNEAQ (reference sequence). The CDR3 sequence: CASSPPHSTDTQYF. The CDR3 nucleotides read TGTGCCAGCAGCCCCCCACACAGCACAGATACGCAGTATTTT. Full variable domain (rest looked up from reference TRBV7-9 and TRBJ2-3): DTGVSQNPRHKITKRGQNVTFRCDPISEHNRLYWYRQTLGQGPEFLTYFQNEAQLEKSRLLSDRFSAERPKGSFSTLEIQRTEQGDSAMYLCASSPPHSTDTQYFGPGTRLTVL.

This clonotype was recorded a few times. The CDR3 end shows no conserved phenylalanine or tryptophan, and so a read error is likely. CDR3 DNA: TGTGCCAGCAGCTTGTATGCAGAGACCCAGTACCTC. Amino acids: CASSLYAETQYL. The chain couples TRBV7-9 to TRBJ2-5; no reliable D call. Germline V CDR1 and CDR2: SEHNR, FQNEAQ (reference sequence). CDR3 length: 12 residues. Trimming shortened V by 3 bases and J by 4 bases, and 6 bases separated the two germline ends.

The table lists this clonotype with many counts. V is TRBV30 and J is TRBJ2-1; possible D gene TRBD2, 6 bases. V lost 4 bases to trimming and J lost 6 bases, with 19 bases between them. The CDR3 runs to 15 residues. The germline V gene has CDR1 GTSNPN and CDR2 SVGIG (reference sequence). CDR3 bases: TGTGCCTGGAAGGAAATTGCGGGATGGGGCAATGAGCAGTTCTTC. Translation gives CAWKEIAGWGNEQFF.